The 8 T cell receptor beta chains presented below share a single source sample, sequenced in a study of blood T cell repertoires in COVID-19 (TCRdb year 2020). The library was obtained by the immunoSEQ multiplex PCR assay. TCRdb mirrors the immuneACCESS table, restricted to in-frame sequences. Some clones are absent from its copies; in checked studies, under half trace to an unresolved V gene, and the reason for the others is unknown. The sample data list about 190,000 clones, and under 90% of these were observed just once. The ten largest make up 6.7% of the sample. Specimen: peripheral blood. These receptors were obtained from a man aged 35-49 years with acute or convalescent COVID-19.

The rearrangement uses TRBV5-1 and TRBJ2-5; 8 nucleotides line up with TRBD2. Germline loops: CDR1 SGHRS, CDR2 YFSETQ. V was pared by 0 bases and J by 4 bases, with 8 bases of the junction left unmatched. The CDR3 length is 16 residues. CDR3 bases: TGCGCCAGCAGCTTGGGAGGCGGGGGGCCGGGAGAGACCCAGTACTTC. Protein sequence: CASSLGGGGPGETQYF. Looking up the rest from reference TRBV5-1 and TRBJ2-5 gives the full variable domain: KAGVTQTPRYLIKTRGQQVTLSCSPISGHRSVSWYQQTPGQGLQFLFEYFSETQRNKGNFPGRFSGRQFSNSRSEMNVSTLELGDSALYLCASSLGGGGPGETQYFGPGTRLLVL.

V usage is TRBV12-3 or TRBV12-4 and J usage is TRBJ1-4; 7 bases line up with TRBD1. The CDR3 spans 13 residues. With 6 bases clipped from V and 4 bases from J, the junction kept 2 bases outside the gene matches. CDR3 protein: CASSRDSNEKLFF. In DNA form, the CDR3 reads TGTGCCAGCAGCCGGGACAGTAATGAAAAACTGTTTTTT.

V gene TRBV5-6 combines with J gene TRBJ2-4, with D possibly being TRBD2 (5 bases). Per the germline V gene, CDR1 is SGHDT and CDR2 is YYEEEE. The CDR3 spans 13 residues. The V gene lost 8 bases and the J gene lost 7 bases, with 16 bases spanning the gap. CDR3 loop: CASKSGPGNIQYF. CDR3 nucleotides: TGTGCCAGTAAGTCCGGGCCGGGGAACATTCAGTACTTC.

This clone has just a few counts. The J gene is TRBJ1-1, the V gene TRBV3-1 (or the pseudogene TRBV3-2), with 9 bases fitting TRBD1. The CDR3 is made up of 13 amino acids. CDR1 and CDR2 from the germline V gene are LGHDT and YNNKEL (reference sequence). The J segment lost 0 bases and the V segment lost 7 bases, leaving 0 bases of the junction unmatched. The CDR3 protein is CASNRGLNTEAFF. The DNA of the CDR3 is TGTGCCAGCAACAGGGGGCTGAACACTGAAGCTTTCTTT.

This rearrangement joins TRBV7-8 to TRBJ2-6; D might be TRBD1 (7 bases). From germline, CDR1 is SGHVS and CDR2 FQNEAQ. Trimming removed 5 bases from V and 2 bases from J, with 16 bases in between. The CDR3 extends over 17 amino acids. This CDR3 is CASSHRGGGAGANVLTF. For the CDR3, the DNA is TGTGCCAGCAGCCACAGGGGAGGAGGTGCTGGGGCCAACGTCCTGACTTTC.

For this clone: A junction boundary mismatches the germline segment, possibly from a read error. The chain uses TRBV15 and TRBJ2-7; 9 nucleotides align to TRBD1. The CDR3 runs 12 residues. CDR1 and CDR2 from the germline V gene are LNHNV and YYDKDF (reference sequence). The CDR3 spells CATSSSQGAPDF. Here the CDR3 DNA reads TGTGCCACCAGCAGTTCACAGGGGGCGCCGGACTTC.

V is TRBV2 and J is TRBJ1-6, with 10 bases identical to TRBD1. CDR3 length: 15 residues. Germline loops: CDR1 SNHLY, CDR2 FYNNEI. V lost 5 bases and J lost 11; bases outside the gene matches: 9. CDR3 sequence (DNA): TGTGCCAGCAGTCAGGGGACAGGGGTCCCTACACCCCTCCACTTT. Its protein is CASSQGTGVPTPLHF.

The rearrangement links TRBV5-8 to TRBJ1-6; no clear D. The CDR3 is 20 residues long. Trimming removed 1 base from V and 1 base from J, with 21 bases in between. From germline, CDR1 is SGHTS and CDR2 YDEGEE. CDR3 sequence: CASSLNPGSREGSYNSPLHF. Written as DNA, the CDR3 is TGTGCCAGCAGCTTGAATCCGGGGAGTCGAGAAGGATCCTATAATTCACCCCTCCACTTT.